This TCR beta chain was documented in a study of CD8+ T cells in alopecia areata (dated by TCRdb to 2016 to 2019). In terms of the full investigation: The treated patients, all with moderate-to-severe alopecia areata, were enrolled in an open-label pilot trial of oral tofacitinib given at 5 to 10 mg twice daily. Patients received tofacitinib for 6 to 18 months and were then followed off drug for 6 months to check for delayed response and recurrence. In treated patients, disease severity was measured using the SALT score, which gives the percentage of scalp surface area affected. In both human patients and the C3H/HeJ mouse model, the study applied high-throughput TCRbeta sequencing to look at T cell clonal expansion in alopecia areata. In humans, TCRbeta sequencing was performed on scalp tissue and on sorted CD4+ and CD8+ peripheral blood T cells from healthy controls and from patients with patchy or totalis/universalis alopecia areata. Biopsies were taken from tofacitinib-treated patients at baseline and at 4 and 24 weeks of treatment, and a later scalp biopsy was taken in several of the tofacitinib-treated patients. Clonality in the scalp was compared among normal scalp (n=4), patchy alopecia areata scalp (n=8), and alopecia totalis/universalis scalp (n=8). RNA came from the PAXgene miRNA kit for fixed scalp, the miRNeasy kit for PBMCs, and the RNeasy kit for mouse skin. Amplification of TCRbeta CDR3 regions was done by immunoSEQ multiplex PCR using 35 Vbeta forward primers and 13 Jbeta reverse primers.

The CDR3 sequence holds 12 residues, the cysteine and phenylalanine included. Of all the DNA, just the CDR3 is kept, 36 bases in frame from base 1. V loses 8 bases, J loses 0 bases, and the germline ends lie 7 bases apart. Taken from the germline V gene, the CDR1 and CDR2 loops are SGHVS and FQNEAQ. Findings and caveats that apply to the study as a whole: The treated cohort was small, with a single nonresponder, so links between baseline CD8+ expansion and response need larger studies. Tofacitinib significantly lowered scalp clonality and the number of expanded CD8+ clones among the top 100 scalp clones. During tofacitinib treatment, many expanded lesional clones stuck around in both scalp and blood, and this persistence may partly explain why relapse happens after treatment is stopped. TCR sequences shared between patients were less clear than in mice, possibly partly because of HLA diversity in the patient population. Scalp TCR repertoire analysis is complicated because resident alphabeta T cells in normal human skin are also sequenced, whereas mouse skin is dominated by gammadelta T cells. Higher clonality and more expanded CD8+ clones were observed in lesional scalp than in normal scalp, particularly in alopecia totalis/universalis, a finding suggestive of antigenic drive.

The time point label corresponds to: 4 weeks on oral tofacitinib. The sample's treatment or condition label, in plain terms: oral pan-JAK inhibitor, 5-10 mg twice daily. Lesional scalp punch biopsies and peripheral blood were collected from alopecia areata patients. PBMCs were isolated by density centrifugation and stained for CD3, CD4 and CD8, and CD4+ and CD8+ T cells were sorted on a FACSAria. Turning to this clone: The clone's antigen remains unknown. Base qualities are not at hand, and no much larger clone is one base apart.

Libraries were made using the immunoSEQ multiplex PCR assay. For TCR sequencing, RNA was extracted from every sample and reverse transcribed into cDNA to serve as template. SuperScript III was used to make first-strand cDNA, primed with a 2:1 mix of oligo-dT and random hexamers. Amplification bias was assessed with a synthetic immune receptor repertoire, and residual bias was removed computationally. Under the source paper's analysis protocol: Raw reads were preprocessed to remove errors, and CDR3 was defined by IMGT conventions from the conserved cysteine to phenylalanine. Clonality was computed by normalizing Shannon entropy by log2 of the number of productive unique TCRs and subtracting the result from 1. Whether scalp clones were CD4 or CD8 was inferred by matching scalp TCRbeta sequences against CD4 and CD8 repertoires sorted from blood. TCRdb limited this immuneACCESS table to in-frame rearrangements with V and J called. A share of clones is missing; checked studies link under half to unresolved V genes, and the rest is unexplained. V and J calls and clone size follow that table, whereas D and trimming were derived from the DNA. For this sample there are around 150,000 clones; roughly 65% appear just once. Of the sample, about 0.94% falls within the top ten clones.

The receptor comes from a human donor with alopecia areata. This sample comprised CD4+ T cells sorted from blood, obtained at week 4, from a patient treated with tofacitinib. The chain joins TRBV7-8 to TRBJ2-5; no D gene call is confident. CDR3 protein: CASAIDQETQYF. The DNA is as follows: TGTGCCAGCGCCATAGACCAAGAGACCCAGTACTTC. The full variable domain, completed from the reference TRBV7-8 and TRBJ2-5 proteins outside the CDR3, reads GAGVSQSPRYKVAKRGQDVALRCDPISGHVSLFWYQQALGQGPEFLTYFQNEAQLDKSGLPSDRFFAERPEGSVSTLKIQRTQQEDSAVYLCASAIDQETQYFGPGTRLLVL.